The entry below gives a single T cell receptor (beta chain) sequence along with its context. The antigen remains undetermined. This sample stems from a study of cytomegalovirus exposure and HLA in healthy donors. In the study overall: From donors who were HLA-typed, an early data release held 80 million or so unique TCRs. Study conclusions and caveats: The authors listed 150 or so TCR beta chains as cytomegalovirus-associated. An analysis that was carried out later associated 15,000 to 20,000 TCR beta sequences with HLA alleles at 0.05 false discovery rate. Later analysis showed TCR association rates varying by HLA locus, highest for DRB1 and lowest for HLA-C.

PCR primers comprised 60 Vbeta and 13 Jbeta primers. Libraries were prepared by immunoSEQ multiplex PCR; TCRdb keeps only in-frame clonotypes and omits some of them. The repertoire has about 100,000 clones, 75% to 85% of them found once; the top ten carry approximately 3.9%. This TCR derives from a woman aged 40 to 49 in good health and CMV-seronegative. Material: PBMCs.

CDR3 region: CASSLRTGDWSYGYTF. The CDR3 DNA reads as TGTGCCAGCAGCCTCCGGACAGGGGACTGGTCATATGGCTACACCTTC. The V and J genes are TRBV9 and TRBJ1-2, with TRBD1 identical over 9 bases. Germline loops: CDR1 SGDLS, CDR2 YYNGEE. The CDR3 runs 16 residues. J was trimmed by 5 bases and V by 4 bases; bases with no gene match: 12.